The source of this TCR beta chain is a study of technical replicates of blood from a few donors. CDR1 KGHSH and CDR2 LQKENI come from the germline V gene. This CDR3 is built from 14 residues. With V trimmed by 1 base and J by 2 bases, 2 bases remained unmatched. Produced via immunoSEQ multiplex PCR; TCRdb's table is partial and in-frame only. The profile shows 72,000 or so clones, around 92% of them singletons. The V and J genes are TRBV18 and TRBJ2-7; 7 nucleotides line up with TRBD1. Sequencing was carried out using T cells isolated from PBMCs. This clonotype originated in a human donor in good health. DNA of the CDR3: TGTGCCAGCTCACCACAAGGACAGGCCTACGAGCAGTACTTC. Protein product: CASSPQGQAYEQYF.